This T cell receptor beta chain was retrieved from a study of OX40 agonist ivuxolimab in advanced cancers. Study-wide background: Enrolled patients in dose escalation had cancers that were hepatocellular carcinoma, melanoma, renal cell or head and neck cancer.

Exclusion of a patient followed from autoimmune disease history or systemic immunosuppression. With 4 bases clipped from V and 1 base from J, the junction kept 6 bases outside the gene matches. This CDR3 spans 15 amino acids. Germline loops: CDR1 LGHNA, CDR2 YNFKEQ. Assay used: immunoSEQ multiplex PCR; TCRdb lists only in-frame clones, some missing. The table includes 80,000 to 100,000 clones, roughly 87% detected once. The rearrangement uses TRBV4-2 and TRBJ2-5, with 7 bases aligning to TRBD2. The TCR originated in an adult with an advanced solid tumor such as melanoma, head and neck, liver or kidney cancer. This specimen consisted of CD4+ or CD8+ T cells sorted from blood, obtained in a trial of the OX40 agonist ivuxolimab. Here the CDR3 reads CASSPRASGQETQYF. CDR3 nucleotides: TGTGCCAGCAGCCCAAGGGCTAGCGGCCAAGAGACCCAGTACTTC.